The present entry profiles one T cell receptor beta chain with its context. This entry belongs to a study of cytomegalovirus exposure and HLA in healthy donors. It was with 60 Vbeta and 13 Jbeta primers that the PCR ran. Sequencing used immunoSEQ multiplex PCR; TCRdb keeps in-frame clones, though not all of them. Seen here are about 180,000 clones, 70% to 75% observed once, and the top ten hold approximately 2.9%. The specimen was PBMCs. This TCR derives from a male donor in good health and CMV-seronegative.

The CDR3 sequence: CASSRREGAYNEQFF. CDR3 bases: TGCGCCAGCAGCCGTCGGGAGGGCGCCTACAATGAGCAGTTCTTC. The J gene is TRBJ2-1, the V gene TRBV4-1, with TRBD2 matching 8 bases. The CDR3 length is 15 residues. The germline V gene encodes CDR1 MGHRA and CDR2 YSYEKL. V shed 4 bases, J shed 2 bases, and the junction held 4 bases outside the gene matches.